A selection of T cell receptor beta chains follows, all from one sample in a study of resident and recirculating memory T cells in vitiligo. Sequencing used immunoSEQ multiplex PCR; TCRdb keeps in-frame clones, though not all of them. The table includes 75,000 to 95,000 clones, about 90% detected once. Material for sequencing was blood. All receptors come from a male donor with vitiligo. Each CDR3 is given with its conserved first and last residue. The D gene is left open where the match is weak. Size is stated for part of the rows, as once, few or many counts, or as a class when the clone is expanded.

CDR3: CSAQAGYEQYF
DNA: TGCAGTGCTCAAGCGGGCTACGAGCAGTACTTC
J: TRBJ2-7
D: .
V: TRBV20-1
size: .

CDR3: CASSRFSGRGYTF
DNA: TGTGCCAGCAGTCGATTTTCTGGCAGGGGCTACACCTTC
J: TRBJ1-2
D: .
V: TRBV28
size: .

CDR3: CASSSLGSSNEKLFF
DNA: TGCGCCAGCAGCTCCCTGGGGAGCTCTAATGAAAAACTGTTTTTT
J: TRBJ1-4
D: .
V: TRBV5-1
size: .

CDR3: CASSLEVEREGNYEQYF
DNA: TGTGCCAGCAGCTTAGAAGTGGAGCGGGAGGGAAACTACGAGCAGTACTTC
J: TRBJ2-7
D: TRBD2
V: TRBV11-3
size: .

CDR3: CASRTSGFNEQFF
DNA: TGTGCCAGCAGGACTAGCGGGTTCAATGAGCAGTTCTTC
J: TRBJ2-1
D: TRBD2
V: TRBV6-1
size: .

CDR3: CASSEAFGTLRRAFF
DNA: TGTGCCAGCAGTGAAGCCTTTGGGACACTCCGTAGAGCTTTCTTT
J: TRBJ1-1
D: .
V: TRBV6-1
size: .

CDR3: CARTEQYF
DNA: TGTGCCAGGACTGAGCAGTACTTC
J: TRBJ2-7
D: .
V: TRBV6-4
size: few

CDR3: CASSSLGGAGEETQYF
DNA: TGTGCCAGCAGTTCTCTGGGGGGGGCGGGAGAGGAGACCCAGTACTTC
J: TRBJ2-5
D: .
V: TRBV27
size: .

CDR3: CASSSHGGTEAFF
DNA: TGTGCCAGCAGTTCCCACGGGGGCACTGAAGCTTTCTTT
J: TRBJ1-1
D: .
V: TRBV28
size: once

CDR3: CASSIPLLAGGPREQFF
DNA: TGTGCCAGCAGTATACCCCTTCTAGCGGGAGGGCCCCGTGAGCAGTTCTTC
J: TRBJ2-1
D: TRBD2
V: TRBV19
size: once

CDR3: CASSPKGWGANTEAFF
DNA: TGTGCCAGCAGCCCCAAAGGGTGGGGCGCGAACACTGAAGCTTTCTTT
J: TRBJ1-1
D: .
V: TRBV11-2
size: .

CDR3: CASSQEAGGWGQETQYF
DNA: TGCGCCAGCAGCCAAGAAGCGGGAGGTTGGGGGCAAGAGACCCAGTACTTC
J: TRBJ2-5
D: TRBD2
V: TRBV4-3
size: .

CDR3: CASSQGDRGSEQYF
DNA: TGCGCCAGCAGCCAAGGGGACAGGGGGAGCGAGCAGTACTTC
J: TRBJ2-7
D: TRBD1
V: TRBV4-3
size: few

CDR3: CASTYGDGRRSYEQYF
DNA: TGTGCCAGCACCTATGGGGACGGGAGGCGCTCCTACGAGCAGTACTTC
J: TRBJ2-7
D: TRBD2
V: TRBV28
size: .